This T cell receptor (beta chain) was retrieved from a study of blood T cell repertoires in COVID-19. In the study overall: Donors in the United States, Italy and Spain gave samples during acute or convalescent COVID-19. Nucleic acid was either cDNA or gDNA, and it came from T cells, B-cell-depleted T cells, or PBMCs.

Authors' data handling: Reference gene primer amplification yielded estimated nucleated cell counts. The data were produced by immunoSEQ multiplex PCR, yet TCRdb's version contains in-frame clones alone and is incomplete. D and trimming were read from the DNA, whereas the V and J calls and clone size are those reported in that table. The sample records more than 250,000 clones, more than 70% being singletons. V dropped 0 bases and J dropped 4 bases, with 5 bases sitting between them. CDR3 length equals 13 residues. In germline, CDR1 is SGHVS, CDR2 FNYEAQ. Sequencing was performed on peripheral blood. This sequence joins TRBV7-6 and TRBJ2-3; D ambiguous. The sequence was collected from a man aged 18 to 30 who had recovered from COVID-19. The CDR3 sequence is CASSLALSDTQYF. CDR3 bases: TGTGCCAGCAGCTTAGCCCTATCAGATACGCAGTATTTT.